This T cell receptor beta chain was recovered during a study of human T cells and chemical hapten exposure. This clonotype was observed at least ten times. Antigen specificity is unknown. The CDR3 loop spans 14 amino acids. Trimming stripped 5 bases from V and 0 bases from J, with 10 bases between. Germline assignment: CDR1 MDHEN and CDR2 SYDVKM. General observations from the study: Since the donors had alopecia, their immune response may not be the same as that of healthy people.

The time point here: patch test 1, 2 weeks after DPC sensitization. The treatment denotes: therapeutic diphenylcyclopropenone sensitization with weekly scalp DPC. TCRdb used MiXCR to reprocess the RACE reads, holding one entry per CDR3 protein. The profile shows fewer than 500,000 distinct CDR3 sequences, 4.8% of them singletons. This TCR came from a woman in her 50s with alopecia areata. Some clones in this sample may be carry-over from other donors' samples. The sequencing used whole blood, collected in connection with sensitization to the hapten diphenylcyclopropenone (DPC). V usage is TRBV28 and J usage is TRBJ1-1; no definite D call. CDR3 protein: CASSEEVLNTEAFF. DNA for the CDR3: TGTGCCAGCAGTGAGGAAGTATTGAACACTGAAGCTTTCTTT.